A selection of T cell receptor beta chains follows, all from one sample in a study of blood T cell repertoires in COVID-19. Some clones are missing from TCRdb's copy, which holds only in-frame ones; the method was immunoSEQ multiplex PCR. The table lists about 200,000 clones, approximately 84% of them singletons. Sequences were obtained from PBMCs or T cells enriched from blood (not recorded which). Source of these receptors: a man in his forties who had recovered from COVID-19. CDR3s include the opening cysteine and the closing phenylalanine or tryptophan. D genes are given only for firm matches. Where a row states a size, it is once, few, many or the class of an expanded clone; other rows omit it.

- | TRBJ1-1 | once | TRBV3-1/TRBV3-2 | CASSPRSPAEAFF | TGTGCCAGCAGCCCCCGGTCCCCGGCTGAAGCTTTCTTT
- | TRBJ1-4 | - | TRBV28 | CASSPPQVEKLFF | TGTGCCAGCAGTCCGCCCCAGGTCGAAAAACTGTTTTTT
- | TRBJ2-7 | - | TRBV6-2/TRBV6-3 | CASSYSSGQYF | TGTGCCAGCAGTTACTCGTCCGGGCAGTACTTC
- | TRBJ1-6 | - | TRBV5-1 | CASSLEAGEGSPLHF | TGCGCCAGCAGCTTGGAGGCAGGGGAGGGCTCACCCCTCCACTTT
- | TRBJ1-1 | - | TRBV7-2 | CASRSPGVRNTEAFF | TGTGCCAGCAGATCCCCGGGGGTTCGTAACACTGAAGCTTTCTTT
TRBD1 | TRBJ2-7 | few | TRBV2 | CAGNRGSYEQYF | TGTGCCGGGAACAGGGGTTCCTACGAGCAGTACTTC
TRBD2 | TRBJ2-3 | - | TRBV6-2/TRBV6-3 | CASSWRQASGGPTDTQYF | TGTGCCAGCAGTTGGCGCCAGGCTAGCGGGGGGCCCACAGATACGCAGTATTTT
- | TRBJ2-4 | - | TRBV6-1 | CASSEVGSTKNIQYF | TGTGCCAGCAGTGAAGTTGGGAGTACCAAAAACATTCAGTACTTC
- | TRBJ1-2 | - | TRBV28 | CASSLRDIRYGYTF | TGTGCCAGCAGCCTACGGGACATTCGCTATGGCTACACCTTC
- | TRBJ2-5 | - | TRBV7-2 | CASSPSIGEETQYF | TGTGCCAGCAGCCCCTCTATTGGGGAGGAGACCCAGTACTTC
- | TRBJ2-5 | - | TRBV5-4 | CASSATVQETQYF | TGTGCCAGCAGCGCTACAGTTCAAGAGACCCAGTACTTC
- | TRBJ2-1 | - | TRBV6-5 | CASSYSGLSHAEQFF | TGTGCCAGCAGTTACTCAGGACTGAGCCATGCTGAGCAGTTCTTC
- | TRBJ1-6 | - | TRBV3-1/TRBV3-2 | CASSQCAGYGNSPLHF | TGTGCCAGCAGCCAATGTGCAGGTTACGGTAATTCACCCCTCCACTTT
TRBD1 | TRBJ1-1 | once | TRBV6-5 | CASSIRGTANTEAFF | TGTGCCAGCAGTATTAGGGGGACAGCGAACACTGAAGCTTTCTTT
- | TRBJ1-6 | - | TRBV5-6 | CASSLKGREGTPLHF | TGTGCCAGCAGCTTGAAAGGCAGGGAGGGGACACCCCTCCACTTT
- | TRBJ1-6 | - | TRBV4-2 | CASSQEGRKPPLHF | TGTGCCAGCAGCCAAGAGGGCAGGAAACCGCCCCTCCACTTT
- | TRBJ2-1 | - | TRBV29-1 | CSVEGGPYNEQFF | TGCAGCGTTGAAGGCGGGCCCTACAATGAGCAGTTCTTC
TRBD2 | TRBJ2-7 | - | TRBV10-1 | CASSERLAGVREQYF | TGCGCCAGCAGTGAAAGACTAGCGGGGGTCCGCGAGCAGTACTTC
TRBD1 | TRBJ1-1 | - | TRBV6-5 | CASRRGLGTEAFF | TGTGCCAGCAGAAGGGGGCTCGGCACTGAAGCTTTCTTT
- | TRBJ2-7 | few | TRBV7-3 | CASSLGGNSYEQYF | TGTGCCAGCAGCTTAGGCGGTAACTCCTACGAGCAGTACTTC
TRBD1 | TRBJ1-1 | - | TRBV6-1 | CASSELEQGAPAFF | TGTGCCAGCAGTGAATTGGAACAGGGGGCCCCGGCTTTCTTT
- | TRBJ1-6 | - | TRBV5-1 | CASSLVARNNSPLHF | TGCGCCAGCAGCTTGGTCGCCAGAAATAATTCACCCCTCCACTTT
- | TRBJ1-5 | - | TRBV18 | CASSQEYNDNQPQHF | TGTGCCAGCTCACAGGAGTATAATGACAATCAGCCCCAGCATTTT
- | TRBJ1-2 | - | TRBV6-5 | CASSLDRGGYGYTF | TGTGCCAGCAGTCTCGACCGGGGGGGGTATGGCTACACCTTC
- | TRBJ1-2 | - | TRBV24-1 | CATSDPGRDGYTF | TGTGCCACCAGTGACCCAGGGAGGGATGGCTACACCTTC
TRBD2 | TRBJ2-7 | - | TRBV5-1 | CASSASGGPSYEQYF | TGCGCCAGCAGCGCTAGCGGGGGGCCCTCCTACGAGCAGTACTTC
TRBD2 | TRBJ2-3 | few | TRBV5-1 | CASRRAPGGTDTQYF | TGCGCCAGCAGAAGAGCCCCCGGGGGGACAGATACGCAGTATTTT
- | TRBJ1-6 | - | TRBV25-1 | CASIPGGYNSPLHF | TGTGCCAGCATTCCCGGGGGCTATAATTCACCCCTCCACTTT
- | TRBJ1-1 | once | TRBV9 | CASSVHTQYTEAFF | TGTGCCAGCAGCGTCCACACCCAGTACACTGAAGCTTTCTTT
TRBD2 | TRBJ2-7 | few | TRBV11-2 | CASSLELAGGYEQYF | TGTGCCAGCAGCTTAGAACTAGCGGGGGGGTACGAGCAGTACTTC
- | TRBJ2-7 | - | TRBV19 | CASRRGATYEQYF | TGTGCCAGCCGCCGGGGGGCCACCTACGAGCAGTACTTC
TRBD1 | TRBJ1-5 | - | TRBV4-2 | CASSLGQGRGSDQPQHF | TGTGCCAGCAGCCTCGGACAGGGAAGGGGTAGTGATCAGCCCCAGCATTTT
- | TRBJ1-4 | - | TRBV28 | CASSALRGGTEKLFF | TGTGCCAGCAGTGCCCTAAGGGGGGGTACTGAAAAACTGTTTTTT
- | TRBJ1-4 | once | TRBV5-1 | CASSFSPSEKLFF | TGCGCCAGCAGCTTCAGTCCTTCTGAAAAACTGTTTTTT
- | TRBJ2-3 | few | TRBV7-2 | CASSLTYRGTSTDTQYF | TGTGCCAGCAGCTTAACCTACCGGGGTACTAGCACAGATACGCAGTATTTT
TRBD1 | TRBJ1-5 | - | TRBV9 | CASSVGQGGNQPQHF | TGTGCCAGCAGCGTCGGACAGGGAGGCAATCAGCCCCAGCATTTT
TRBD1 | TRBJ2-7 | once | TRBV28 | CASYPGQGNHEQYF | TGTGCCAGCTATCCGGGACAGGGGAATCACGAGCAGTACTTC
TRBD1 | TRBJ1-6 | - | TRBV5-1 | CASSFGRGNSPLHF | TGCGCCAGCAGCTTTGGCAGGGGGAACTCACCCCTCCACTTT
TRBD1 | TRBJ2-5 | once | TRBV7-2 | CASSLVPGQGRETQYF | TGTGCCAGCAGCTTAGTGCCGGGACAGGGAAGAGAGACCCAGTACTTC
TRBD1 | TRBJ1-5 | - | TRBV28 | CASTRDSPSYQPQHF | TGTGCCAGCACCCGGGACAGCCCTAGCTATCAGCCCCAGCATTTT
TRBD1 | TRBJ1-1 | once | TRBV5-1 | CASSLFGQGSLSNTEAFF | TGCGCCAGCAGCCTATTCGGACAGGGAAGCCTTTCCAACACTGAAGCTTTCTTT
- | TRBJ2-4 | - | TRBV11-2 | CASSQHLPGTGAKNIQYF | TGTGCCAGCAGCCAACATTTACCCGGGACTGGCGCCAAAAACATTCAGTACTTC
TRBD2 | TRBJ2-7 | - | TRBV3-1/TRBV3-2 | CASSFRLAGGSHEQYF | TGTGCCAGCAGCTTTCGACTAGCGGGGGGGTCCCACGAGCAGTACTTC
TRBD1 | TRBJ1-4 | - | TRBV7-9 | CASSTDRSNEKLFF | TGTGCCAGCAGCACGGACAGGAGTAATGAAAAACTGTTTTTT